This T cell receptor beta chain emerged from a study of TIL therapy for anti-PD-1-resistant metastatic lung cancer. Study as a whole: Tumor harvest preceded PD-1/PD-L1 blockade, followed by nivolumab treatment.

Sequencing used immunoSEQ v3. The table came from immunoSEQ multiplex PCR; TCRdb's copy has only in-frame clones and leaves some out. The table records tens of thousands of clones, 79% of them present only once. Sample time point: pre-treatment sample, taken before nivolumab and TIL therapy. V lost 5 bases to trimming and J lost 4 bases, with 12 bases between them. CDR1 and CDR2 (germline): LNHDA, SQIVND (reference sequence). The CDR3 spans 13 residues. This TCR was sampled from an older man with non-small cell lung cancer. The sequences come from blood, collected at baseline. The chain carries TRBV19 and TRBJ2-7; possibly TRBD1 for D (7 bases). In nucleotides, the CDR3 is TGTGCCAGTAGTGCGGGACAGAATTACGAGCAGTACTTC. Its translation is CASSAGQNYEQYF. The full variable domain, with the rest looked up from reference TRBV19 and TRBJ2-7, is DGGITQSPKYLFRKEGQNVTLSCEQNLNHDAMYWYRQDPGQGLRLIYYSQIVNDFQKGDIAEGYSVSREKKESFPLTVTSAQKNPTAFYLCASSAGQNYEQYFGPGTRLTVT.